The rows below give T cell receptor beta chains drawn from one sample of a study of blood T cell repertoires in COVID-19. The assay was immunoSEQ multiplex PCR, and TCRdb's table has in-frame clones only and misses some. In the table there are approximately 23,000 clones, about 90% of which are singletons. Specimen: peripheral blood. These receptor sequences come from a man in his sixties or seventies with acute or convalescent COVID-19. Both conserved end residues are part of each CDR3. Fields, in order: J gene, clone size, CDR3 length, V gene, D gene, CDR3 DNA, CDR3 protein. The D gene is left open where the match is weak. Some rows have no size entry. The others give once, few or many, or a class for an expanded clone.

>TRBJ2-2|once|15|TRBV28|-
TGTGCCAGCAGTGGGGCGGGCGGGGCCACCGGGGAGCTGTTTTTT
CASSGAGGATGELFF
>TRBJ1-5|-|15|TRBV7-2|TRBD1
TGTGCCAGCAGCTTACAGCAGGGGGCTCTACAGCCCCAGCATTTT
CASSLQQGALQPQHF
>TRBJ2-1|-|17|TRBV5-8|-
TGTGCCAGCAGCGTAAATATCGGGACAATGCTTGGGAATGAGCAGTTCTTC
CASSVNIGTMLGNEQFF
>TRBJ1-5|-|13|TRBV7-2|-
TGTGCCAGCAGCTTAACATCTAATCAGCCCCAGCATTTT
CASSLTSNQPQHF
>TRBJ2-7|-|15|TRBV2|-
TGTGCCAGCAGTGAGAACAGCGGGCTAAGCTACGAGCAGTACTTC
CASSENSGLSYEQYF
>TRBJ2-7|-|15|TRBV18|TRBD1
TGTGCCAGCTCATCGGGACAGGCCCTCTCCTACGAGCAGTACTTC
CASSSGQALSYEQYF
>TRBJ2-6|-|15|TRBV5-4|-
TGTGCCAGCAGCTCCCCCGGTTCTGGGGCCAACGTCCTGACTTTC
CASSSPGSGANVLTF
>TRBJ1-2|-|13|TRBV29-1|TRBD1
TGCAGCGCAGGGACAGGGGGGGCCTATGGCTACACCTTC
CSAGTGGAYGYTF
>TRBJ1-1|-|12|TRBV6-5|-
TGTGCCAGCAGCCGAGGTGAAACTGAAGCTTTCTTT
CASSRGETEAFF
>TRBJ1-1|-|14|TRBV19|-
TGTGCCAGTAGTATTGAGGGCCAGTCGGCGTTGGCTTTCTTT
CASSIEGQSALAFF
>TRBJ1-1|-|15|TRBV28|-
TGTGCCAGCAGCCGAATAACAGGAGTTCTAACTGAAGCTTTCTTT
CASSRITGVLTEAFF
>TRBJ1-5|-|18|TRBV6-4|-
TGTGCCAGCAGTGACTCTGGAGAACCGAGGGAAAGCAATCAGCCCCAGCATTTT
CASSDSGEPRESNQPQHF
>TRBJ1-1|-|13|TRBV29-1|-
TGCAGCGTTGAAGGACAGATGAACACTGAAGCTTTCTTT
CSVEGQMNTEAFF
>TRBJ2-7|-|13|TRBV30|-
TGTGCCTGGAATTATGGGCAGTCCTACGAGCAGTACTTC
CAWNYGQSYEQYF
>TRBJ2-5|-|15|TRBV28|-
TGTGCCAGCAGTGCCTACAGGAATTCCCAAGAGACCCAGTACTTC
CASSAYRNSQETQYF
>TRBJ2-1|-|10|TRBV20-1|-
TGCAGTGCACCCCGCGGAGAGCAGTTCTTC
CSAPRGEQFF
>TRBJ2-7|-|15|TRBV2|TRBD1
TGTGCCAGCAGTGAAGGACAGGGAACCGCCTACGAGCAGTACTTC
CASSEGQGTAYEQYF
>TRBJ2-1|few|14|TRBV6-5|-
TGTGCCAGCAGCACAGGGTCCCCGCACAATGAGCAGTTCTTC
CASSTGSPHNEQFF
>TRBJ2-7|-|15|TRBV5-6|TRBD2
TGTGCCAGCAGCTCTCAGCGGGGGGGGCCCTACGAGCAGTACTTC
CASSSQRGGPYEQYF
>TRBJ1-4|-|13|TRBV6-5|-
TGTGCCAGCAGGCTCCGAGAGAATGGAAAACTGTTTTTT
CASRLRENGKLFF
>TRBJ2-2|-|10|TRBV21-1|-
TGTGCCAGGGAGATCGGGGAGCTGTTTTTT
CAREIGELFF
>TRBJ1-6|-|16|TRBV9|TRBD1
TGTGCCAGCAGCGTAGGGCAGGGGGCGACTTGGTCACCCCTCCACTTT
CASSVGQGATWSPLHF
>TRBJ1-4|-|15|TRBV5-1|TRBD1
TGCGCCAGCAGCTTAGGACAGGGGGCTTTCGAAAAACTGTTTTTT
CASSLGQGAFEKLFF
>TRBJ1-1|-|14|TRBV7-9|TRBD1
TGTGCCAGCAGCCGGGGACAGACAAACACTGAAGCTTTCTTT
CASSRGQTNTEAFF
>TRBJ2-7|-|15|TRBV6-6|TRBD1
TGTGCCAGCCGAGACCAGAGGACAGGGGTCAACGAGCAGTACTTC
CASRDQRTGVNEQYF
>TRBJ1-4|once|15|TRBV28|-
TGTGCCAGCAGTTCCTACCTGGGGCCTGGTGAAAAACTGTTTTTT
CASSSYLGPGEKLFF
>TRBJ2-5|-|16|TRBV5-6|TRBD2
TGTGCCAGCAGAGGGACTAGGGGGAAGAGCCAAGAGACCCAGTACTTC
CASRGTRGKSQETQYF
>TRBJ2-1|-|12|TRBV6-6|-
TGTGCCAGCAGCCGGAGTAACAATGAGCAGTTCTTC
CASSRSNNEQFF
>TRBJ2-6|-|18|TRBV13|TRBD2
TGTGCCAGCAGCTCTGCCCGGGAGGGCGGGATATGGGCCAACGTCCTGACTTTC
CASSSAREGGIWANVLTF
>TRBJ1-4|-|14|TRBV6-6|TRBD1
TGTGCCAGCAGCCCCGGGACAGTGGATGAAAAACTGTTTTTT
CASSPGTVDEKLFF
>TRBJ2-3|-|14|TRBV28|-
TGTGCCAGCACAAGGTGGGGGGGCGCTGATACGCAGTATTTT
CASTRWGGADTQYF
>TRBJ2-7|-|13|TRBV28|-
TGTGCCAGCACTGGGACACAGAACTACGAGCAGTACTTC
CASTGTQNYEQYF
>TRBJ2-7|once|14|TRBV6-5|TRBD2
TGTGCCAGCATTTTGACAGCGGGAGCTTACGAGCAGTACTTC
CASILTAGAYEQYF
>TRBJ1-1|-|13|TRBV28|-
TGTGCCAGCAGTTTATCGGGGAACACTGAAGCTTTCTTT
CASSLSGNTEAFF
>TRBJ1-1|-|13|TRBV4-3|TRBD1
TGCGCCAGCAGCCGACAGGGGAACACTGAAGCTTTCTTT
CASSRQGNTEAFF
>TRBJ2-1|-|17|TRBV28|TRBD2
TGTGCCAGCAGTGAACCGGGACTAGCGGGAGCCTACAATGAGCAGTTCTTC
CASSEPGLAGAYNEQFF
>TRBJ2-1|-|14|TRBV29-1|TRBD2
TGCAGCGTTGAAGAGGGCAGCGGGAGTAATGAGCAGTTCTTC
CSVEEGSGSNEQFF
>TRBJ2-7|once|16|TRBV21-1|-
TGTGCCAGCAGCAAAGCGCCGGGAGGGCGCCCATACGAGCAGTACTTC
CASSKAPGGRPYEQYF
>TRBJ1-5|-|14|TRBV2|-
TGTGCCAGCAGGAGGGAGTATAGCAATCAGCCCCAGCATTTT
CASRREYSNQPQHF
>TRBJ1-6|once|15|TRBV3-1/TRBV3-2|-
TGTGCCAGCAGCCAATGGTTAAGCGGAGATTCACCCCTCCACTTT
CASSQWLSGDSPLHF
>TRBJ1-1|once|16|TRBV7-9|TRBD1
TGTGCCAGCAGCTTAGTTAGAGGGGGCCGGAACACTGAAGCTTTCTTT
CASSLVRGGRNTEAFF
>TRBJ2-5|-|16|TRBV18|-
TGTGCCAGCTCCCGACAAGGCGGGACTCCACAAGAGACCCAGTACTTC
CASSRQGGTPQETQYF
>TRBJ1-5|-|13|TRBV6-5|TRBD1
TGTGCCACAAGGACAGGGGCGTATCAGCCCCAGCATTTT
CATRTGAYQPQHF
>TRBJ2-2|few|13|TRBV28|-
TGTGCCAGCACCCAACAAATCCCCGGGGAGCTGTTTTTT
CASTQQIPGELFF
>TRBJ1-6|-|14|TRBV5-6|-
TGTGCCAGCAGCTTGGGGCAGGGAATAGCACCCCTCCACTTT
CASSLGQGIAPLHF
>TRBJ1-5|few|18|TRBV5-5|-
TGTGCCAGCAGCCCTCATCCGGGGGTTGGGTCGGGCAATCAGCCCCAGCATTTT
CASSPHPGVGSGNQPQHF
>TRBJ2-4|few|18|TRBV28|TRBD1
TGTGCCAGCAGCCGGGGACAGGGGGCCGGGCCTGGCAAAAACATTCAGTACTTC
CASSRGQGAGPGKNIQYF
>TRBJ1-3|-|12|TRBV29-1|-
TGCAGCGCCGGAGGGCAGTCGGACACCATATATTTT
CSAGGQSDTIYF
>TRBJ1-5|-|14|TRBV7-2|-
TGTGCCAGCAGTAACGCAGAGACAGGTCAGCCCCAGCATTTT
CASSNAETGQPQHF
>TRBJ1-6|-|14|TRBV3-1/TRBV3-2|TRBD1
TGTGCCAGCAGCCACTCGGACAGGGAAGTACCCCTCCACTTT
CASSHSDREVPLHF
>TRBJ2-3|-|12|TRBV5-6|-
TGTGCCAGCAGCCGCAGGGCAGATACGCAGTATTTT
CASSRRADTQYF